These T cell receptor beta chains were read from a single sample in a study of T cell responses to AZD1222 COVID-19 vaccine. Data came from immunoSEQ multiplex PCR; TCRdb stores just in-frame clones and leaves some out. Of about 140,000 clones in the sample, 85% to 95% were seen once. The source material was peripheral blood, sampled 28 days after the second AZD1222 dose. Receptors originate from an adult who received the AZD1222 COVID-19 vaccine. Each CDR3 is given with its conserved first and last residue. Each record gives: clone size, V gene, J gene, D gene, CDR3 protein, CDR3 DNA. A D gene is named only where the DNA matches it firmly. Clone size appears in some rows only: once, few, many, or a class for an expanded clone.

size: NA
V: TRBV30
J: TRBJ1-5
D: NA
CDR3: CAWSVSGDQPQHF
DNA: TGTGCCTGGAGTGTTAGTGGGGACCAGCCCCAGCATTTT

size: NA
V: TRBV28
J: TRBJ2-4
D: NA
CDR3: CASSFEREANIQYF
DNA: TGTGCCAGCAGTTTTGAAAGGGAGGCAAACATTCAGTACTTC

size: NA
V: TRBV19
J: TRBJ1-5
D: NA
CDR3: CASRVMGGGNQPQHF
DNA: TGTGCCAGTAGGGTAATGGGGGGTGGGAATCAGCCCCAGCATTTT

size: NA
V: TRBV5-6
J: TRBJ2-5
D: NA
CDR3: CASTQGSETQYF
DNA: TGTGCCAGCACACAAGGATCGGAGACCCAGTACTTC

size: NA
V: TRBV25-1
J: TRBJ1-5
D: NA
CDR3: CASSDRLGNQPQHF
DNA: TGTGCCAGCAGTGATCGACTAGGCAATCAGCCCCAGCATTTT

size: NA
V: TRBV13
J: TRBJ1-4
D: NA
CDR3: CASSAGVQDEKLFF
DNA: TGTGCCAGCAGCGCAGGGGTACAGGATGAAAAACTGTTTTTT

size: NA
V: TRBV9
J: TRBJ2-3
D: NA
CDR3: CASSVGGYTDTQYF
DNA: TGTGCCAGCAGCGTAGGGGGGTACACAGATACGCAGTATTTT

size: NA
V: TRBV5-4
J: TRBJ1-6
D: NA
CDR3: CASSLGTLIDSPLHF
DNA: TGTGCCAGCAGCTTGGGAACACTGATTGATTCACCCCTCCACTTT

size: NA
V: TRBV6-5
J: TRBJ1-6
D: NA
CDR3: CASKSDGSYNSPLHF
DNA: TGTGCCAGCAAGTCAGACGGCTCCTATAATTCACCCCTCCACTTT

size: NA
V: TRBV7-9
J: TRBJ1-1
D: NA
CDR3: CASHLWSNTEAFF
DNA: TGTGCCAGCCACCTCTGGTCGAACACTGAAGCTTTCTTT

size: NA
V: TRBV19
J: TRBJ1-1
D: NA
CDR3: CASSFGGRSTEAFF
DNA: TGTGCCAGTAGTTTCGGGGGGCGAAGCACTGAAGCTTTCTTT

size: NA
V: TRBV6-6
J: TRBJ2-5
D: NA
CDR3: CASSRKPRGNQETQYF
DNA: TGTGCCAGCAGTCGAAAACCAAGGGGGAACCAAGAGACCCAGTACTTC

size: NA
V: TRBV27
J: TRBJ2-7
D: TRBD1
CDR3: CASRQGTGGSYEQYF
DNA: TGTGCCAGCAGACAAGGGACAGGGGGCTCCTACGAGCAGTACTTC

size: few
V: TRBV12-3/TRBV12-4
J: TRBJ1-2
D: NA
CDR3: CASSLFGADGYTF
DNA: TGTGCCAGCAGTTTATTCGGAGCTGATGGCTACACCTTC

size: NA
V: TRBV6-5
J: TRBJ2-5
D: NA
CDR3: CASSYGPGLQETQYF
DNA: TGTGCCAGCAGTTACGGGCCGGGGCTCCAAGAGACCCAGTACTTC